A single sample is the source of the 28 T cell receptor beta chains below, sequenced in a study of cytomegalovirus exposure and HLA in healthy donors. The PCR made use of 60 Vbeta and 13 Jbeta primers. The method was immunoSEQ multiplex PCR; TCRdb's version includes in-frame clones alone and lacks a portion of them. The table records some 120,000 clones, 81% of them present only once. The specimen sequenced was PBMCs. The receptors here all came from a woman in her thirties in good health and CMV-seronegative.

V gene TRBV7-9 combines with J gene TRBJ1-4; D not resolved. V lost 2 bases and J 10 bases, leaving 8 bases between the germline ends. The CDR3 sequence is 12 residues long. The germline V gene encodes CDR1 SEHNR and CDR2 FQNEAQ (reference sequence). CDR3 amino acids: CASSLPVGKLFF. CDR3 sequence (DNA): TGTGCCAGCAGCTTACCCGTCGGAAAACTGTTTTTT.

This chain links TRBV27 with TRBJ2-7; 8 positions agree with TRBD2. Germline CDR1 is MNHEY and CDR2 is SMNVEV (reference sequence). V lost 10 bases, J lost 6 bases, and 17 bases stayed unmatched. The CDR3 loop spans 15 amino acids. CDR3 sequence reads: CATGKIKAGVGEQYF. CDR3 nucleotides: TGTGCCACCGGGAAGATCAAAGCGGGAGTAGGCGAGCAGTACTTC.

The rearrangement links TRBV13 to TRBJ2-2; possibly TRBD1 for D (6 bases). V was shortened by 7 bases and J by 1 base, with 13 bases between the two germline ends. Germline-derived CDR1 and CDR2 are PRHDT and FYEKMQ (reference sequence). This CDR3 has 15 amino acids. Here the CDR3 DNA reads TGTGCCAGCATCCCGCCACAGGGGAACACCGGGGAGCTGTTTTTT. This codes for CASIPPQGNTGELFF.

The chain carries TRBV5-1 and TRBJ1-4, with TRBD1 as a possible D gene (5 bases). V lost 0 bases, J lost 4 bases, and 10 bases lay in between. This CDR3 has 15 residues. From germline, CDR1 is SGHRS and CDR2 YFSETQ. CDR3 sequence (DNA): TGCGCCAGCAGCTTGGGACAGACCAATAATGAAAAACTGTTTTTT. This encodes CASSLGQTNNEKLFF.

The rearrangement joins TRBV6-5 to TRBJ2-1, with 11 positions matching TRBD2. Germline V gene sequence: CDR1 MNHEY, CDR2 SVGAGI. V gave up 0 bases and J gave up 9 bases; unmatched junction bases: 7. The CDR3 length is 16 residues. The CDR3 spells CASSYSSGRAASEQFF. CDR3 DNA: TGTGCCAGCAGTTACTCTAGCGGGAGGGCCGCCAGTGAGCAGTTCTTC.

The chain is built from TRBV19 and TRBJ2-1; D is possibly TRBD1 (6 bases). Trimming took off 6 bases at V and 1 base at J, with 10 bases between the two ends. Germline CDR1 LNHDA, CDR2 SQIVND (reference sequence). CDR3 size: 14 residues. CDR3 coding DNA: TGTGCCAGTAGGGGACATAAGTCCTACAATGAGCAGTTCTTC. This translates into CASRGHKSYNEQFF.

The chain is built from TRBV19 and TRBJ1-3, with a tentative D call TRBD1 (5 bases). CDR3 length: 12 amino acids. CDR1 LNHDA and CDR2 SQIVND come from the germline V gene (reference sequence). Trimming cost V 8 bases and J 3 bases, with 8 bases left between them. CDR3 bases: TGTGCCAGTGGGGGGAATGGAAACACCATATATTTT. As protein: CASGGNGNTIYF.

A word on this clone: Its ends do not fully match the called genes, so a read error is possible. This chain joins TRBV27 and TRBJ1-1; D remains ambiguous. CDR3 length: 16 residues. Germline assignment: CDR1 MNHEY and CDR2 SMNVEV (reference sequence). The CDR3, as DNA: TGTGCCAGCACTTTATCATCGGGAGCGTCAGGCACTGAAGCTTTCTTT. This encodes CASTLSSGASGTEAFF.

V and J are TRBV28 and TRBJ1-5; D is perhaps TRBD1 (6 bases). The CDR3 length is 18 residues. Germline-derived CDR1 and CDR2 are MDHEN and SYDVKM. V was clipped by 3 bases and J by 3 bases, with 21 bases between them. CDR3 amino acids: CASSLAAGGGPLNQPQHF. CDR3 in DNA: TGTGCCAGCAGTTTGGCCGCGGGCGGGGGCCCCCTCAATCAGCCCCAGCATTTT.

This chain links TRBV14 with TRBJ1-1, with TRBD1 matching over 7 bases. Trimming took 4 bases from V and 0 from J; bases not matched to a gene: 5. This CDR3 region has 15 residues. Germline V gene sequence: CDR1 SGHDN, CDR2 FVKESK. Written as DNA, the CDR3 is TGTGCCAGCAGCCTTCGGACAGGACTGAACACTGAAGCTTTCTTT. Its protein is CASSLRTGLNTEAFF.

The chain recombines TRBV7-8 with TRBJ2-7, with a tentative D call TRBD2 (6 bases). The CDR3 loop spans 15 amino acids. Trimming stripped 3 bases from V and 0 bases from J, with 12 bases between. The V gene's germline CDR1 is SGHVS and CDR2 FQNEAQ. The CDR3 DNA reads TGTGCCAGCAGCTTTCAAAGGACTATCTCCTACGAGCAGTACTTC. Residues: CASSFQRTISYEQYF.

The rearrangement links TRBV18 to TRBJ1-1, with D unresolved. The length of the CDR3 is 16 residues. Germline lookup yields CDR1 KGHSH and CDR2 LQKENI. V shed 5 bases and J shed 0 bases, with 16 bases lying between them. CDR3 bases: TGTGCCAGCTCAGCAACAAGTCCCCTTATGAACACTGAAGCTTTCTTT. Its protein product is CASSATSPLMNTEAFF.

The chain recombines TRBV6-6 with TRBJ1-2; 9 bases are a match to TRBD1. CDR1 and CDR2 (germline): MNHNY, SVGAGI (reference sequence). The CDR3 is 14 residues long. Germline trimming cut 4 bases from V and 8 bases from J; bases unmatched to any gene: 8. The DNA for the CDR3 is TGTGCCAGCAGTTCGGACAGGGGACGGGGGGGCTACACCTTC. It yields the protein CASSSDRGRGGYTF.

The rearrangement links TRBV5-1 to TRBJ2-1; 8 nucleotides match TRBD2. V was clipped by 2 bases and J by 10 bases; unmatched bases: 5. The CDR3 loop spans 13 amino acids. Germline values: CDR1 SGHRS, CDR2 YFSETQ. Here the CDR3 DNA reads TGCGCCAGCAGCTTTAGTAGCGGGATCGAGCAGTTCTTC. Translated, it gives CASSFSSGIEQFF.

This clone was detected a few times. This sequence joins TRBV6-4 and TRBJ2-5; 12 nucleotides agree with TRBD1. The V segment lost 6 bases and the J segment 4 bases; nucleotides outside the gene matches: 6. The CDR3 sequence is 15 residues long. Germline V lookup: CDR1 MRHNA, CDR2 SNTAGT. CDR3 region: CASSLGTGGAETQYF. The CDR3, as DNA: TGTGCCAGCAGCCTCGGGACAGGGGGCGCAGAGACCCAGTACTTC.

This clone was detected only a few times. This chain links TRBV19 with TRBJ2-2; 8 nucleotides line up with TRBD2. Germline-derived CDR1 and CDR2 are LNHDA and SQIVND (reference sequence). The V segment lost 6 bases and the J segment 1 base; nucleotides outside the gene matches: 4. The CDR3 totals 15 residues. CDR3 protein: CASRGSGENTGELFF. In nucleotides, the CDR3 is TGTGCCAGTAGGGGTAGCGGGGAGAACACCGGGGAGCTGTTTTTT.

The chain employs TRBV11-2 and TRBJ2-7; 8 bases map to TRBD1. Looked up from germline, CDR1 is SGHAT and CDR2 is FQNNGV. V was pared by 1 base and J by 7 bases, with 3 bases of the junction left unmatched. The CDR3 length is 13 residues. CDR3 nucleotide sequence: TGTGCCAGCAGCTTAGGGACAGGGTGGGAGCAGTACTTC. This codes for CASSLGTGWEQYF.

V usage is TRBV7-2 and J usage is TRBJ2-3; D remains ambiguous. This CDR3 has 15 residues. CDR1 is SGHTA and CDR2 is FQGNSA in the germline V gene. The V gene lost 3 bases and the J gene lost 2 bases, with 12 bases spanning the gap. The CDR3: CASSFTSLVTDTQYF. CDR3 bases: TGTGCCAGCAGCTTCACTTCTCTAGTCACAGATACGCAGTATTTT.

V usage is TRBV11-2 and J usage is TRBJ2-6; D is undetermined. The CDR3 is made up of 17 amino acids. Germline values: CDR1 SGHAT, CDR2 FQNNGV. Trimming pared 0 bases from V and 0 bases from J, leaving 9 bases between. The CDR3, as DNA: TGTGCCAGCAGCTTAGAGTACTGGAGCTCTGGGGCCAACGTCCTGACTTTC. Encoded protein: CASSLEYWSSGANVLTF.

This rearrangement joins TRBV4-1 to TRBJ2-7, with 8 bases matching TRBD2. Germline CDR1 MGHRA, CDR2 YSYEKL. With 0 bases clipped from V and 0 bases from J, the junction kept 4 bases outside the gene matches. This CDR3 is 16 amino acids long. The CDR3 region is CASSQDSSGSSYEQYF. DNA of the CDR3: TGCGCCAGCAGCCAAGATTCGAGCGGGAGCTCCTACGAGCAGTACTTC.

On this clone: The same CDR3 arises from other DNA sequences in this sample as well. The V and J genes are TRBV7-2 and TRBJ2-7; TRBD1 agrees at 11 bases. Germline CDR1 reads SGHTA; CDR2 reads FQGNSA. The CDR3 consists of 14 residues. V lost 5 bases, J lost 7 bases, and 7 bases stayed unmatched. CDR3 in DNA: TGTGCCAGCAGCCGGGACAGGGGGTCCGATGAGCAGTACTTC. Its protein product is CASSRDRGSDEQYF.

The chain links TRBV10-1 to TRBJ1-3, with TRBD1 identical over 7 bases. The CDR3 sequence is 18 residues long. Germline lookup yields CDR1 WNHNN and CDR2 SYGVQD (reference sequence). V shed 3 bases, J shed 0 bases, and the junction held 11 bases outside the gene matches. The DNA for the CDR3 is TGCGCCAGCAGTGAACTAACTCTCGGGACAGCCTCTGGAAACACCATATATTTT. Protein sequence: CASSELTLGTASGNTIYF.

DNA for the CDR3: TGTGCCAGCAGTGAAACGCGAGCGGGAAGGAGCTCCTACGAGCAGTACTTC. It is translated as CASSETRAGRSSYEQYF. The chain carries TRBV2 and TRBJ2-7; the match to TRBD2 covers 7 bases. The germline CDR1 and CDR2 sequences are SNHLY and FYNNEI. With 2 bases clipped from V and 0 bases from J, the junction kept 10 bases outside the gene matches. The CDR3 consists of 17 residues.

V and J are TRBV5-1 and TRBJ2-1; 11 nucleotides align to TRBD2. This CDR3 has 15 amino acids. The ends lost 3 bases at V and 10 bases at J; junction bases unmatched: 9. CDR1 is SGHRS and CDR2 is YFSETQ in the germline V gene. CDR3 sequence reads: CASSSVGTSGREQFF. The CDR3 DNA reads as TGCGCCAGCAGCTCTGTCGGGACTAGCGGTCGCGAGCAGTTCTTC.

The chain employs TRBV6-1 and TRBJ1-5; maybe TRBD1 (5 bases). Trimming removed 6 bases at V and 7 bases at J, with 13 bases between. Per germline, CDR1 MNHNS and CDR2 SASEGT. The CDR3 has 13 amino acids. The CDR3 bases are TGTGCCAGCAGCCCCCAGGGAGGCCAGCCCCAGCATTTT. As protein: CASSPQGGQPQHF.

The table lists this clone with a count of one. The rearrangement uses TRBV10-3 and TRBJ1-1; D is perhaps TRBD1 (6 bases). Germline-derived CDR1 and CDR2 are ENHRY and SYGVKD. The CDR3 is made up of 14 amino acids. V lost 3 bases and J lost 6, with 14 bases in between. The CDR3 DNA reads TGTGCCATCAGTGACGTCCCACAGGGCCCTGAAGCTTTCTTT. Translated, it gives CAISDVPQGPEAFF.

The chain has TRBV5-4 and TRBJ2-3; 7 bases match TRBD2. CDR3 size: 16 residues. After removal of 2 bases from V and 1 base from J, the junction contained 7 bases not matched to a gene. The germline CDR1 and CDR2 sequences are SGHNT and YYREEE (reference sequence). This CDR3 is CASSFHPGGGTDTQYF. The CDR3 DNA is TGTGCCAGCAGCTTCCATCCGGGAGGAGGCACAGATACGCAGTATTTT.

This clone was detected only once. V usage is TRBV10-3 and J usage is TRBJ2-1, with 13 bases lining up with TRBD2. This CDR3 comprises 18 residues. The germline CDR1 and CDR2 sequences are ENHRY and SYGVKD. V dropped 6 bases and J dropped 0; count of bases not matched to a gene: 8. The CDR3 coding sequence is TGTGCCATCAGCTCCGGGACTAGCGGGGATAGCTCCTACAATGAGCAGTTCTTC. As protein: CAISSGTSGDSSYNEQFF.